Each of the 9 T cell receptor beta chains below was sequenced from the same sample in a study of blood T cell repertoires in COVID-19. Data came from immunoSEQ multiplex PCR; TCRdb stores just in-frame clones and leaves some out. The sample holds fewer than 250,000 clones, roughly 82% seen once. What was sequenced was peripheral blood. The receptors here all came from a woman in her 70s with acute or convalescent COVID-19.

The J gene is TRBJ2-3, the V gene TRBV19; the match to TRBD2 covers 15 bases. V gave up 5 bases and J gave up 4 bases; unmatched junction bases: 7. This CDR3 is built from 17 residues. Germline assignment: CDR1 LNHDA and CDR2 SQIVND (reference sequence). This chain's CDR3 is CASSDLGLAGGSDTQYF. The DNA of the CDR3 is TGTGCCAGTAGTGACTTGGGACTAGCGGGGGGCTCAGATACGCAGTATTTT.

V is TRBV7-2 and J is TRBJ2-5; TRBD2 agrees at 8 bases. The CDR3 consists of 14 residues. The J segment lost 2 bases and the V segment lost 6 bases, leaving 5 bases of the junction unmatched. Germline V gives CDR1 SGHTA, CDR2 FQGNSA. CDR3 coding DNA: TGTGCCAGCAGTCTTGGACTAGCACAAGAGACCCAGTACTTC. Amino acid sequence: CASSLGLAQETQYF. The full variable domain, with the rest looked up from reference TRBV7-2 and TRBJ2-5, is GAGVSQSPSNKVTEKGKDVELRCDPISGHTALYWYRQSLGQGLEFLIYFQGNSAPDKSGLPSDRFSAERTGGSVSTLTIQRTQQEDSAVYLCASSLGLAQETQYFGPGTRLLVL.

This chain joins TRBV5-1 and TRBJ2-3, with D unresolved. This CDR3 is 13 amino acids long. From germline, CDR1 is SGHRS and CDR2 YFSETQ. The V gene lost 8 bases and the J gene lost 0 bases, with 10 bases spanning the gap. The CDR3 loop is CASNTASTDTQYF. CDR3 sequence (DNA): TGCGCCAGTAATACAGCCAGCACAGATACGCAGTATTTT.

The chain combines TRBV9 with TRBJ2-1; 8 bases match TRBD1. The germline CDR1 and CDR2 sequences are SGDLS and YYNGEE. The J segment lost 3 bases and the V segment lost 4 bases, leaving 9 bases of the junction unmatched. The CDR3 has 16 residues. The CDR3 DNA reads TGTGCCAGCAGCCCGAGCACAGGGGGTATCTACAATGAGCAGTTCTTC. The encoded protein is CASSPSTGGIYNEQFF.

This clone was observed a few times. The chain carries TRBV5-8 and TRBJ1-3, with D uncertain. Germline V CDR1 and CDR2: SGHTS, YDEGEE. CDR3 length equals 14 residues. V was trimmed by 5 bases and J by 1 base, leaving 10 bases between them. CDR3 nucleotides: TGTGCCAGCAGTCGACGGGTATCTGGAAACACCATATATTTT. This codes for CASSRRVSGNTIYF.

The chain combines TRBV4-3 with TRBJ2-1, with D possibly TRBD2 on 5 matching bases. The germline gives CDR1 LGHNA, CDR2 YSLEER. The CDR3 loop spans 13 amino acids. The V end was cut by 5 bases, the J end by 5 bases, with 10 bases between. CDR3 coding DNA: TGCGCCAGCAGCGTTGGACTCAACAATGAGCAGTTCTTC. This gives the protein CASSVGLNNEQFF.

The genes are TRBV6-5 and TRBJ2-3; D gene uncertain. Germline CDR1 and CDR2: MNHEY and SVGAGI. V lost 7 bases and J lost 2, with 10 bases in between. The CDR3 length is 13 residues. DNA of the CDR3: TGTGCCAGCAATACAGCAAACACAGATACGCAGTATTTT. It translates to CASNTANTDTQYF.

The rearrangement uses TRBV7-9 and TRBJ2-7, with 7 bases that match TRBD2. The CDR3 has 15 amino acids. Germline CDR1 reads SEHNR; CDR2 reads FQNEAQ (reference sequence). With V trimmed by 5 bases and J by 2 bases, 9 bases remained unmatched. This CDR3 is CASSPAGGGTYEQYF. CDR3 coding DNA: TGTGCCAGCAGCCCTGCGGGCGGGGGAACCTACGAGCAGTACTTC.

The chain uses TRBV28 and TRBJ2-2; D possibly corresponds to TRBD2 (6 bases). The CDR3 loop spans 13 amino acids. The germline CDR1 and CDR2 sequences are MDHEN and SYDVKM. V was shortened by 6 bases and J by 5 bases, with 10 bases between the two germline ends. CDR3 region: CASSSRGTGELFF. Written as DNA, the CDR3 is TGTGCCAGCAGCAGCCGGGGGACCGGGGAGCTGTTTTTT.